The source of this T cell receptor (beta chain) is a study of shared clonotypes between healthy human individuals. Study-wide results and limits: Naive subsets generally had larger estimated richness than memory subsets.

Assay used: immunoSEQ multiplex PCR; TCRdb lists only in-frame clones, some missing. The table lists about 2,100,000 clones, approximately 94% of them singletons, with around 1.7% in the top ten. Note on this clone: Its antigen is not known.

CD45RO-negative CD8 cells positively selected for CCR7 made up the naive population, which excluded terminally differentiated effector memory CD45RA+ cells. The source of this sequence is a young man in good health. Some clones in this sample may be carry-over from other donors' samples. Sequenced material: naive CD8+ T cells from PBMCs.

DNA for the CDR3: TGTGCCAGCAGCCCATGGACGGAGGTGAACACTGAAGCTTTCTTT. The encoded protein is CASSPWTEVNTEAFF. This chain joins TRBV7-2 and TRBJ1-1; D remains ambiguous. Germline CDR1 is SGHTA and CDR2 is FQGNSA. This CDR3 comprises 15 residues. With 5 bases removed from V and 0 bases from J, the gap between germline ends came to 13 bases.